Sequencing of this T cell receptor beta chain was carried out in a study of identical twins. The length of the CDR3 is 12 residues. Germline V CDR1 and CDR2: SEHNR, FQNEAQ (reference sequence). V dropped 3 bases and J dropped 4 bases, with 7 bases sitting between them. MiXCR, applied by TCRdb to the 5' RACE reads, yields one record per CDR3 protein. The table shows around 450,000 distinct CDR3 sequences, with about 14% occurring only once. This clonotype appeared many times. Antigen unknown. In every case, the donor was a healthy Caucasian. Study-level findings and limits: Invariant T cells like MAIT and iNKT could partly confound the zero-insertion analyses. The more abundant beta clonotypes in cord blood had fewer insertions, and memory repertoires did not show this. The study found weaker excess twin sharing in beta out-of-frame sequences.

The same data also contributed to another study, on yellow fever vaccine responses in identical twins.

V usage is TRBV7-9 and J usage is TRBJ2-7; D remains unclear. The sequence was collected from a woman aged 18 to 35 in good health. Material: CD4+ T cells sorted from blood. The CDR3 region has the DNA TGTGCCAGCAGCTTCGGGTTGTACGAGCAGTACTTC. Protein product: CASSFGLYEQYF.